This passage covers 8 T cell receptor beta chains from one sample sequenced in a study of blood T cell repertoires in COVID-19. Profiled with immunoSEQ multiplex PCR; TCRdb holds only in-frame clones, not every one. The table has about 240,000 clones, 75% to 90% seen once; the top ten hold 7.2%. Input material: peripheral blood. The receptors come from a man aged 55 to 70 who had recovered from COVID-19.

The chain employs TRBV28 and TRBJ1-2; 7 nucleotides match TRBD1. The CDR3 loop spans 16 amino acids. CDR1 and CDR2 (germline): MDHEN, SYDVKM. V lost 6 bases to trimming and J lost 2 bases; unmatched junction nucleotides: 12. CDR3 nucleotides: TGTGCCAGCAGACAACCGGGGACAGCGTCCAACTATGGCTACACCTTC. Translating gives CASRQPGTASNYGYTF.

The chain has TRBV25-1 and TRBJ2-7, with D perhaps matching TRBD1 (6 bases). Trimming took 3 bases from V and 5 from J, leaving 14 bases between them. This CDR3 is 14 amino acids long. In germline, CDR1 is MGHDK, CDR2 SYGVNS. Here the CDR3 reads CASSETGARDEQYF. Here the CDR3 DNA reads TGTGCCAGCAGTGAGACAGGCGCTCGGGACGAGCAGTACTTC.

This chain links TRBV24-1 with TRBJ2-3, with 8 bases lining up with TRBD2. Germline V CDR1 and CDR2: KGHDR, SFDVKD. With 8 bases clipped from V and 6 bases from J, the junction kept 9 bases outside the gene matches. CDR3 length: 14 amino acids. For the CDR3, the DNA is TGTGCCACCATAGCACGGGGGGGAAGGGATACGCAGTATTTT. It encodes CATIARGGRDTQYF.

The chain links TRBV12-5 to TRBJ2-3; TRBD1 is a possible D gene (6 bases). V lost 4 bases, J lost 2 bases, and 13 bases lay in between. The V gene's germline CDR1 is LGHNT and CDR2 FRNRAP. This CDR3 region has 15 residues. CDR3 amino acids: CASGSAGQFTDTQYF. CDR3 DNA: TGTGCTAGTGGTTCGGCCGGACAGTTCACAGATACGCAGTATTTT.

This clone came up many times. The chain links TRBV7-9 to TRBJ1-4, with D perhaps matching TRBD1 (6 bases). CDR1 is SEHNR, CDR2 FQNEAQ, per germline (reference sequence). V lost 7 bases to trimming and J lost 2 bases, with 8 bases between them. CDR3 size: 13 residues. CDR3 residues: CASTGATNEKLFF. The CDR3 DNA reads TGTGCCAGCACGGGGGCGACTAATGAAAAACTGTTTTTT.

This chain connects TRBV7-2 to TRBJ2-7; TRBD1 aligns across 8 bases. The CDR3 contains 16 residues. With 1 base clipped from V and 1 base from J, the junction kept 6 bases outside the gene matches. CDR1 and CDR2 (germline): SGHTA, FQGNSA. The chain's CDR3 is CASSLVSTGESYEQYV. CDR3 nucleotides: TGTGCCAGCAGCTTAGTCTCGACAGGGGAGTCCTACGAGCAGTACGTC.

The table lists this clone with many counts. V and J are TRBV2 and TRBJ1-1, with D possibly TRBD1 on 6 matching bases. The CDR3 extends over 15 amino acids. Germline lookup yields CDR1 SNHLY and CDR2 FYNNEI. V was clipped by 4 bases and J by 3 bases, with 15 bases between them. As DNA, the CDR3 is TGTGCCAGCAGTGTACGGGGGGCTTTGGACACTGAAGCTTTCTTT. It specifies CASSVRGALDTEAFF.

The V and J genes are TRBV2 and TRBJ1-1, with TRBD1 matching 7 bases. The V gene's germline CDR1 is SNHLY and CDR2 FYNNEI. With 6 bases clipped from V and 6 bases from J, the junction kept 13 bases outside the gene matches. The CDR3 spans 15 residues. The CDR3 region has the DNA TGTGCCAGCAGAGCGGCACAGGGGAAGATTTCTGAAGCTTTCTTT. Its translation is CASRAAQGKISEAFF. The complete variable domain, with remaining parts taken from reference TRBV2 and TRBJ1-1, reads EPEVTQTPSHQVTQMGQEVILRCVPISNHLYFYWYRQILGQKVEFLVSFYNNEISEKSEIFDDQFSVERPDGSNFTLKIRSTKLEDSAMYFCASRAAQGKISEAFFGQGTRLTVV.